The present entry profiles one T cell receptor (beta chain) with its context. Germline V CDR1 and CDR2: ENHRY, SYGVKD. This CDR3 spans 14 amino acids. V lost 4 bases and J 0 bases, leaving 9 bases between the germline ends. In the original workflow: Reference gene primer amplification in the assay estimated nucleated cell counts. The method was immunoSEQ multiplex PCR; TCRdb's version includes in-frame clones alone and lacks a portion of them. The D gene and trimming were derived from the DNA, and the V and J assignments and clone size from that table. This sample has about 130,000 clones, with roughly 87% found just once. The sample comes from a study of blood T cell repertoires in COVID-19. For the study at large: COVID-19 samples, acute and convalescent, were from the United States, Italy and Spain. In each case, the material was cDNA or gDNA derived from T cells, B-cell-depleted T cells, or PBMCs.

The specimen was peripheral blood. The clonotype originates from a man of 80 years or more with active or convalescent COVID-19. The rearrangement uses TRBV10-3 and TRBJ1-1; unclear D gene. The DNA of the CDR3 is TGTGCCATCAGTGTAGAAACCATGAACACTGAAGCTTTCTTT. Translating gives CAISVETMNTEAFF.